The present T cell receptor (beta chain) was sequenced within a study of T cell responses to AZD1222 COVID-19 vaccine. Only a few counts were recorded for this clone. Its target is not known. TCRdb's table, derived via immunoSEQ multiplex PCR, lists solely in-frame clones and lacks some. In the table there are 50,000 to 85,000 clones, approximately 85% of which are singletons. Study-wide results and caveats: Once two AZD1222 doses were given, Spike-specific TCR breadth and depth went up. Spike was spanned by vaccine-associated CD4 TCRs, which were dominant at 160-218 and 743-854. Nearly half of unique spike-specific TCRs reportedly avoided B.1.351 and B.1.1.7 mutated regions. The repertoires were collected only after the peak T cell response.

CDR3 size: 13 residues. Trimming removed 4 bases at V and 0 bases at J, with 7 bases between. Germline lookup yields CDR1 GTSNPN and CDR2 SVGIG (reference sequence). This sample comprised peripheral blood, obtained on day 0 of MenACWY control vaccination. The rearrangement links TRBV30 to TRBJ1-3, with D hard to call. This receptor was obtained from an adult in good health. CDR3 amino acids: CAWTSFSGNTIYF. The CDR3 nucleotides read TGTGCCTGGACCTCTTTCTCTGGAAACACCATATATTTT. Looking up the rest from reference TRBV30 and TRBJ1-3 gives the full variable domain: SQTIHQWPATLVQPVGSPLSLECTVEGTSNPNLYWYRQAAGRGLQLLFYSVGIGQISSEVPQNLSASRPQDRQFILSSKKLLLSDSGFYLCAWTSFSGNTIYFGEGSWLTVV.